One and the same sample provided the 2 T cell receptor beta chains below, sequenced in a study of ipilimumab plus nivolumab after autologous stem cell transplantation. Libraries were prepared by immunoSEQ multiplex PCR; TCRdb keeps only in-frame clonotypes and omits some of them. The data show 20,000 to 30,000 clones, 86% seen once. Sequencing used PBMCs, obtained in a trial of ipilimumab plus nivolumab as post-transplant consolidation. The receptors shown here come from a male donor with diffuse large B-cell lymphoma.

J is TRBJ1-3 and V is TRBV5-4; 8 nucleotides agree with TRBD1. J lost 2 bases, V lost 5 bases, and 3 bases had no gene match. CDR1 is SGHNT and CDR2 is YYREEE in the germline V gene (reference sequence). This CDR3 contains 14 residues. In nucleotides, the CDR3 is TGTGCCAGCAGTATGACAGGGGCTGGAAACACCATATATTTT. It translates to CASSMTGAGNTIYF.

The table lists this clone with a count of one. V usage is TRBV6-5 and J usage is TRBJ1-2; unclear D gene. Germline lookup yields CDR1 MNHEY and CDR2 SVGAGI. Trimming cost V 6 bases and J 3 bases, with 17 bases left between them. The CDR3 has 15 amino acids. The CDR3 protein is CASRSLSASHYGYTF. The CDR3 DNA reads TGTGCCAGCAGGTCGTTGTCCGCCTCGCACTATGGCTACACCTTC.